Below, one T cell receptor beta chain is given with its context. Its specificity is not known. This entry belongs to a study of post-analysis software for immune sequencing data. Study overall: Progressive-relapsing, secondary progressive and relapsing-remitting multiple sclerosis were among the disease courses included.

CDR3 length equals 14 residues. Germline V CDR1 and CDR2: MNHEY, SVGEGT. Trimming pared 2 bases from V and 3 bases from J, leaving 10 bases between. Overall study results and limits: Analysis by F measure revealed that same-batch samples clustered strongly together. Among 5 or 6 TRBV segments more frequent in patients than controls were TRBV5-6, TRBV5-1 and TRBV20-1.

Prepared libraries of TCR beta cDNA carried unique molecular identifiers. TCRdb re-called the PCR reads with MiXCR, one entry per CDR3 protein. This table holds 400,000 to 500,000 distinct CDR3 sequences, 30% to 40% found once. The sequenced sample consisted of blood. V is TRBV6-2 or TRBV6-3 and J is TRBJ1-2, with D unclear. The sequence came from a girl aged 2 to 10 with multiple sclerosis. The CDR3 coding sequence is TGTGCCAGCAGTTACATGGGTCGAGACTATGGCTACACCTTC. Protein: CASSYMGRDYGYTF.